These 17 T cell receptor beta chains share one sample of origin, sequenced in a study of blood T cell repertoires in COVID-19. TCRdb's copy holds only in-frame clones and misses some; the assay was immunoSEQ multiplex PCR. The sample shows approximately 190,000 clones, 84% of them seen only once. The sample comprised peripheral blood. Every receptor here comes from a woman aged 70-85 years with active or convalescent COVID-19.

The V gene is TRBV6-5, the J gene TRBJ1-6; no clear D. V lost 2 bases, J lost 5 bases, and 4 bases lay in between. Looked up from germline, CDR1 is MNHEY and CDR2 is SVGAGI. The CDR3 is 13 residues long. The CDR3, as DNA: TGTGCCAGCAGTTACACTAATAATTCACCCCTCCACTTT. Its translation is CASSYTNNSPLHF.

V gene TRBV6-1 combines with J gene TRBJ2-7; 8 bases match TRBD1. The junction had 7 bases not matched to a gene; V was cut back by 1 base and J by 2 bases. Germline V gene lookup returns CDR1 MNHNS and CDR2 SASEGT. CDR3 length equals 16 residues. The CDR3 DNA follows: TGTGCCAGCAGTGAAGTTCGGACAGGGACGGCCTACGAGCAGTACTTC. Its protein is CASSEVRTGTAYEQYF.

The chain employs TRBV5-1 and TRBJ1-1; D gene ambiguous. With 0 bases removed from V and 0 bases from J, the gap between germline ends came to 12 bases. Germline V gene sequence: CDR1 SGHRS, CDR2 YFSETQ. The CDR3 runs 16 residues. CDR3 sequence (DNA): TGCGCCAGCAGCTTGGCCGGTCACTACTTGAACACTGAAGCTTTCTTT. As protein: CASSLAGHYLNTEAFF.

The chain carries TRBV19 and TRBJ2-2, with D maybe TRBD1 (6 bases). V was trimmed by 7 bases and J by 3 bases, leaving 12 bases between them. The CDR3 sequence is 14 residues long. Germline V gene lookup returns CDR1 LNHDA and CDR2 SQIVND (reference sequence). The CDR3 sequence: CASKRGGDTGELFF. CDR3 nucleotides: TGTGCCAGTAAAAGAGGGGGAGACACCGGGGAGCTGTTTTTT.

The chain links TRBV7-9 to TRBJ2-7; TRBD1 matches at 9 bases. The germline V gene has CDR1 SEHNR and CDR2 FQNEAQ (reference sequence). This CDR3 has 19 amino acids. Germline trimming cut 0 bases from V and 1 base from J; bases unmatched to any gene: 13. The CDR3 DNA is TGTGCCAGCAGCTTAGCCGGGACAGGGCATTCGAGGGGTTCCTACGAGCAGTACTTC. Translated: CASSLAGTGHSRGSYEQYF.

The V gene is TRBV5-1, the J gene TRBJ2-7, with a weak D call TRBD1 (6 bases). V was pared by 3 bases and J by 2 bases, with 12 bases between. The germline V gene encodes CDR1 SGHRS and CDR2 YFSETQ. The CDR3 contains 14 residues. The CDR3 region has the DNA TGCGCCAGCAGCTCCGGGACAACCACCTACGAGCAGTACTTC. Translated: CASSSGTTTYEQYF.

In DNA, the CDR3 is TGTGCCAGCAGTACCGACCGGGGGGGGCGGAAGCAGTACTTC. The encoded protein is CASSTDRGGRKQYF. The chain is built from TRBV6-5 and TRBJ2-7; 8 nucleotides line up with TRBD2. After removal of 5 bases from V and 8 bases from J, the junction contained 11 bases not matched to a gene. Germline values: CDR1 MNHEY, CDR2 SVGAGI. There are 14 residues in the CDR3.

This CDR3 reads CASSLEIAGADEQFF. The DNA for the CDR3 is TGCGCCAGCAGCTTGGAAATAGCGGGAGCGGATGAGCAGTTCTTC. The rearrangement joins TRBV5-1 to TRBJ2-1, with 9 positions matching TRBD2. Germline CDR1 SGHRS, CDR2 YFSETQ. The CDR3 runs to 15 residues. V lost 0 bases to trimming and J lost 8 bases; unmatched junction nucleotides: 6.

On this clone: The identical CDR3 is also encoded by other nucleotide sequences in the sample. The rearrangement joins TRBV28 to TRBJ1-2; weak D call: TRBD1 (5 bases). V was cut by 6 bases and J by 2 bases, with 7 bases left in between. The CDR3 extends over 12 amino acids. CDR1 is MDHEN and CDR2 is SYDVKM in the germline V gene. This chain's CDR3 is CASSQGNYGYTF. The DNA of the CDR3 is TGTGCCAGCAGCCAGGGAAACTATGGCTACACCTTC.

The gene calls are TRBV7-3 and TRBJ2-1; 8 nucleotides line up with TRBD2. The CDR3 spans 14 residues. Germline V gene lookup returns CDR1 SGHTA and CDR2 FQGTGA. The J segment lost 4 bases and the V segment lost 5 bases, leaving 4 bases of the junction unmatched. The CDR3, as DNA: TGTGCCAGCAGCCCGGGCGGGGGGTACAATGAGCAGTTCTTC. It encodes CASSPGGGYNEQFF.

The chain employs TRBV10-2 and TRBJ2-7; D gene uncertain. Per the germline V gene, CDR1 is WSHSY and CDR2 is SAAADI. The CDR3 totals 12 residues. The V and J ends lost 4 bases and 0 bases respectively, with 4 bases between them. The CDR3 loop reads CASSAGSYEQYF. In nucleotides, the CDR3 is TGCGCCAGCAGTGCGGGCTCCTACGAGCAGTACTTC.

This clone was seen once. J is TRBJ2-6 and V is TRBV27; D is possibly TRBD1 (5 bases). V gave up 7 bases and J gave up 0 bases, with 16 bases separating them. CDR1 and CDR2 from the germline V gene are MNHEY and SMNVEV (reference sequence). CDR3 length: 17 residues. This chain's CDR3 is CASTPTHRFSGANVLTF. The CDR3 DNA is TGTGCCAGCACGCCAACCCACAGGTTCTCTGGGGCCAACGTCCTGACTTTC.

J is TRBJ2-2 and V is TRBV24-1; 12 positions match TRBD2. This CDR3 has 18 amino acids. The ends lost 4 bases at V and 0 bases at J; junction bases unmatched: 5. The V gene's germline CDR1 is KGHDR and CDR2 SFDVKD. CDR3 residues: CATSENPSGRANTGELFF. DNA for the CDR3: TGTGCCACCAGTGAAAACCCTAGCGGGAGGGCGAACACCGGGGAGCTGTTTTTT.

The rearrangement uses TRBV7-3 and TRBJ2-1, with 12 nucleotides matching TRBD2. V was clipped by 6 bases and J by 5 bases; unmatched bases: 5. The CDR3 contains 15 residues. Germline values: CDR1 SGHTA, CDR2 FQGTGA. CDR3 nucleotides: TGTGCCAGCAGTCCTAGCGGGAGGGCCAACAATGAGCAGTTCTTC. As protein: CASSPSGRANNEQFF.

The gene calls are TRBV2 and TRBJ2-5; D might be TRBD2 (6 bases). Trimming took 2 bases from V and 1 from J, leaving 11 bases between them. There are 15 residues in the CDR3. Germline loops: CDR1 SNHLY, CDR2 FYNNEI. CDR3 bases: TGTGCCAGCAGTGAACAAAGCGGGTTCCAAGAGACCCAGTACTTC. This gives the protein CASSEQSGFQETQYF.

The chain joins TRBV4-1 to TRBJ2-1, with 8 bases that match TRBD1. CDR1 and CDR2 from the germline V gene are MGHRA and YSYEKL. Trimming took 1 base from V and 5 from J; bases not matched to a gene: 10. The CDR3 is 17 amino acids. CDR3 nucleotide sequence: TGCGCCAGCAGCCAAGTCGGGCGGGACAGGAAAAACAATGAGCAGTTCTTC. As protein: CASSQVGRDRKNNEQFF.

V usage is TRBV6-5 and J usage is TRBJ2-1; 12 positions match TRBD2. The V and J ends lost 6 bases and 3 bases, in that order; junction bases with no gene match: 0. CDR1 and CDR2 from the germline V gene are MNHEY and SVGAGI. This CDR3 spans 14 amino acids. The CDR3 DNA reads as TGTGCCAGCAGACTAGCGGGAGGCTACAATGAGCAGTTCTTC. Its protein is CASRLAGGYNEQFF.